A selection of T cell receptor beta chains follows, all from one sample in a study of shared T cell receptors in the human thymus. Sequenced by immunoSEQ multiplex PCR; TCRdb stores in-frame clones only, minus some. The table records hundreds of thousands of clones, 88% of them present only once. This sample also appeared in a second study, on human thymus T cells.

Sequences were obtained from thymocytes. The receptors were gathered from a boy under two years old with a congenital heart defect. Both conserved end residues are trimmed from each CDR3. Each record gives: CDR3 protein, V gene, clone size. Clone size, where shown, is once, few, many, or a class for clones that have expanded.

CDR3aa: ASRLQGSSGNTIY
v_gene: TRBV27
abundance: -

CDR3aa: ASSPFRQGITSYNEQF
v_gene: TRBV5-1
abundance: -

CDR3aa: ASSGERDREVSLYEQY
v_gene: TRBV2
abundance: -

CDR3aa: ASSQEFNGNTGELF
v_gene: TRBV4-2
abundance: -

CDR3aa: ASSRGTGLWEQY
v_gene: TRBV19
abundance: -

CDR3aa: ASSLGVHEQY
v_gene: TRBV5-6
abundance: -

CDR3aa: ASSLPPGVHSYNEQF
v_gene: TRBV27
abundance: -

CDR3aa: ASSPLDYPSNEQF
v_gene: TRBV7-8
abundance: -

CDR3aa: ASVPQGKTRARYT
v_gene: TRBV12-5
abundance: few

CDR3aa: ASTAGEGNEQF
v_gene: TRBV5-4
abundance: -

CDR3aa: ASSSQLTGNTEAF
v_gene: TRBV13
abundance: -

CDR3aa: ATTGGSGGELF
v_gene: TRBV15
abundance: -

CDR3aa: ASSLGVGGRNTEAF
v_gene: TRBV5-6
abundance: -

CDR3aa: ASSFRDSNTDTQY
v_gene: TRBV5-6
abundance: -

CDR3aa: ASSLTTEPPWEQY
v_gene: TRBV5-1
abundance: -

CDR3aa: ASSHDRGRHQPQH
v_gene: TRBV4-2
abundance: few

CDR3aa: ASSQDPLAGQF
v_gene: TRBV4-1
abundance: -

CDR3aa: AWSPGTSGRSRETQY
v_gene: TRBV30
abundance: -

CDR3aa: ASSPSGSLSTDTQY
v_gene: TRBV6-4
abundance: -

CDR3aa: ASSLGDRGSGANVLT
v_gene: TRBV5-6
abundance: -

CDR3aa: ASSEGDRYSGNTIY
v_gene: TRBV2
abundance: -

CDR3aa: ASSRLPGKAPTNTGELF
v_gene: TRBV7-8
abundance: once

CDR3aa: ASSPGPAVPPSSYNEQF
v_gene: TRBV11-2
abundance: -

CDR3aa: ASSSGLGDYREQY
v_gene: TRBV5-6
abundance: -

CDR3aa: ASSEAGAIQWADTQY
v_gene: TRBV2
abundance: -

CDR3aa: ASSPTGLETGELF
v_gene: TRBV27
abundance: -

CDR3aa: ASSQVRLAGTYEQY
v_gene: TRBV4-3
abundance: once

CDR3aa: ASSPGDWLYEQY
v_gene: TRBV28
abundance: -

CDR3aa: ASSKLNEQY
v_gene: TRBV28
abundance: once

CDR3aa: ASSLTGSEQY
v_gene: TRBV27
abundance: -

CDR3aa: ASSPLRGYGEQY
v_gene: TRBV6-5
abundance: -

CDR3aa: AWRGASALTDTQY
v_gene: TRBV30
abundance: -

CDR3aa: ASSHLGQGVEKLF
v_gene: TRBV2
abundance: -

CDR3aa: SVEVFGGGREQETQY
v_gene: TRBV29-1
abundance: -

CDR3aa: ASSRGLAGVPNLEQY
v_gene: TRBV5-1
abundance: -

CDR3aa: ASSQGAGVETQY
v_gene: TRBV11-2
abundance: -

CDR3aa: ASSDSNSESSYNEQF
v_gene: TRBV6-4
abundance: -

CDR3aa: ASSSKDRNTEAF
v_gene: TRBV7-6
abundance: -

CDR3aa: ASSYYPTRGETQY
v_gene: TRBV6-7
abundance: -

CDR3aa: ASNFTAGGYGYT
v_gene: TRBV28
abundance: -

CDR3aa: ASSQVGAGVPYEQY
v_gene: TRBV4-2
abundance: -

CDR3aa: ASSRGGTSGYNEQF
v_gene: TRBV6-4
abundance: once

CDR3aa: ASSLNRGTGGCGETQY
v_gene: TRBV5-6
abundance: -

CDR3aa: ASSYEGLAGTTPYEQY
v_gene: TRBV27
abundance: -

CDR3aa: ASAARGGNEQY
v_gene: TRBV10-2
abundance: -

CDR3aa: ASSQGLATTWNEQF
v_gene: TRBV4-1
abundance: once

CDR3aa: ASSLGVGLAGGSHEQY
v_gene: TRBV5-4
abundance: -

CDR3aa: ASSQGFQQGTDTQY
v_gene: TRBV4-1
abundance: -

CDR3aa: ASSLAPGQGGTDTQY
v_gene: TRBV11-2
abundance: -

CDR3aa: ASSGGKSSYEQY
v_gene: TRBV19
abundance: -

CDR3aa: ASSVLGRVPYNEQF
v_gene: TRBV9
abundance: -

CDR3aa: ASSSLRDTDSNQPQH
v_gene: TRBV28
abundance: -

CDR3aa: ASSPQTGELF
v_gene: TRBV11-3
abundance: -